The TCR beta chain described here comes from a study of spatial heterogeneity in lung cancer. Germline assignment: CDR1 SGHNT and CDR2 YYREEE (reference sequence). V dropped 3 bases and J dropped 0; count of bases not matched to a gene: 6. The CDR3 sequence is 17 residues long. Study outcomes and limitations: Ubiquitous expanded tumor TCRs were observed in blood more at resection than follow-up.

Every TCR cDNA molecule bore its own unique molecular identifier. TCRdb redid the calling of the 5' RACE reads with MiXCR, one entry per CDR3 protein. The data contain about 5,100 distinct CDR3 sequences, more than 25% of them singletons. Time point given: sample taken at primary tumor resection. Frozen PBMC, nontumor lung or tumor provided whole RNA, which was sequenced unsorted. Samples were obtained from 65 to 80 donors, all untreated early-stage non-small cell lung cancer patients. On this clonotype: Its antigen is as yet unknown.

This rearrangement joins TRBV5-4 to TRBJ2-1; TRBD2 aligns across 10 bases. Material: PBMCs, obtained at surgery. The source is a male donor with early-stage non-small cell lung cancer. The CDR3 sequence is CASSSGLADYSYNEQFF. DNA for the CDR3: TGTGCCAGCAGCTCCGGACTAGCGGATTACTCCTACAATGAGCAGTTCTTC.